The entry that follows covers one T cell receptor beta chain sequence. Its antigen remains unknown. This record comes from a study of cytomegalovirus exposure and HLA in healthy donors. Generated by immunoSEQ multiplex PCR, the TCRdb table keeps only in-frame clones and is missing some. In the table there are under 80,000 clones, 94% of which are singletons. Study findings and constraints: Researchers catalogued over 150 TCR beta chains as cytomegalovirus-associated. Accounts indicate the classifier identified cytomegalovirus status with strong specificity and sensitivity. According to a later analysis, TCR clusters from the first cohort tended to co-occur in the roughly 130 validation repertoires.

This CDR3 comprises 15 residues. V gave up 0 bases and J gave up 11 bases, with 19 bases separating them. Germline lookup yields CDR1 MNHEY and CDR2 SVGAGI. Sequencing was performed on PBMCs. This sequence originates from a woman aged 18-35 years in good health and CMV-seropositive. The chain couples TRBV6-5 to TRBJ1-1; TRBD1 might be the D (5 bases). The CDR3 reads CASSYSITGSSGAFF. The CDR3 region has the DNA TGTGCCAGCAGTTACTCGATCACAGGATCCTCTGGGGCTTTCTTT.